The text below deals with one TCR beta chain. The target antigen is unknown. The data were obtained in a study of T cell responses to AZD1222 COVID-19 vaccine. Germline CDR1 reads MNHEY; CDR2 reads SVGAGI. The V end lost 0 bases, the J end lost 3 bases, and 11 bases lay between the germline ends. CDR3 length equals 15 residues. Here immunoSEQ multiplex PCR was the method, and the copy in TCRdb shows in-frame clones only, minus some. The profile shows 130,000 to 150,000 clones, 80% to 90% of them singletons. Findings and limits, study-wide: The reported proportion of spike-specific TCRs targeting unmutated variant regions was nearly half. Elevations in Spike-specific TCR breadth and depth followed administration of two AZD1222 doses.

This sequence was found in an adult in good health. The sample consisted of peripheral blood, taken on day 0 of AZD1222 vaccination. This chain links TRBV6-5 with TRBJ1-1; possibly TRBD1 for D (5 bases). In nucleotides, the CDR3 is TGTGCCAGCAGTTACTCGGGGGGGACTCACACTGAAGCTTTCTTT. Its protein is CASSYSGGTHTEAFF.